This T cell receptor (beta chain) came from a study of CD8+CD57+ T cells in acquired aplastic anemia. General study findings and limits: Comparison of patients with controls identified around 30 shared CD8+ CDR3 sequences.

This clonotype was seen at least ten times. Antigen: not known. Both TCR beta VDJ combination and CDR3 sequence profiling were carried out. Genomic DNA was the template for this profiling. TCRdb re-derived calls from the reads in MiXCR, one entry per CDR3 protein. Among some 120,000 distinct CDR3 sequences, about 43% were seen once, and the ten largest hold roughly 2.7%. The CDR3 sequence is 12 residues long. J lost 6 bases, V lost 9 bases, and 4 bases had no gene match. Germline V CDR1 and CDR2: SGHVS, FNYEAQ. Sequencing was done on patients that had shown CD8+CD57+ cell expansion by flow cytometry. As a group, the patients uniformly had severe acquired aplastic anemia. At blood sampling, none of the patients had yet received therapy.

The sequencing sample was made of sorted CD4+, CD8+, or CD8+CD57+ T cells (not recorded which) from PBMCs. The V gene is TRBV7-6, the J gene TRBJ1-2; 10 nucleotides line up with TRBD1. The TCR was taken from a human donor with aplastic anemia. The DNA of the CDR3 is TGTGCCAGGGACAGGGGGAAGGATGGCTACACCTTC. Its protein product is CARDRGKDGYTF.